This T cell receptor beta chain was identified in a study of T cell responses to AZD1222 COVID-19 vaccine. Generated by immunoSEQ multiplex PCR, the TCRdb table keeps only in-frame clones and is missing some. The sample gives roughly 170,000 clones, 94% of which show up once; 1.5% to 2% is in the top ten. This CDR3 is built from 16 residues. The V and J ends lost 6 bases and 1 base respectively, with 16 bases between them. In germline, CDR1 is MDHEN, CDR2 SYDVKM. Concerning this clone itself: The antigen is unknown.

The study's findings and limits: The study reported that nearly half of spike-specific TCRs target unmutated variant regions. Only after the peak T cell response were repertoires sampled. Seropositivity was recorded at baseline in only a handful of AZD1222 recipients. Possibly, clonal diversity was underestimated; donors were largely white British and included more females.

The sample consisted of peripheral blood, taken 28 days after the second AZD1222 dose. The genes are TRBV28 and TRBJ1-5; D gene uncertain. The receptor comes from an adult who received the AZD1222 COVID-19 vaccine. CDR3 amino acids: CASSLRRARSNQPQHF. Written as DNA, the CDR3 is TGTGCCAGCAGCCTCCGGAGGGCCCGAAGCAATCAGCCCCAGCATTTT.